This T cell receptor (beta chain) was recorded in a study of T cell responses to AZD1222 COVID-19 vaccine. CDR3 length: 15 residues. After removal of 0 bases from V and 3 bases from J, the junction contained 4 bases not matched to a gene. Looked up from germline, CDR1 is MGHRA and CDR2 is YSYEKL. Profiled with immunoSEQ multiplex PCR; TCRdb holds only in-frame clones, not every one. The sample records some 160,000 clones, roughly 93% being singletons. Specimen: peripheral blood, collected on day 0 of AZD1222 vaccination. This clonotype was obtained from an adult in good health. This chain connects TRBV4-1 to TRBJ1-2, with 7 bases that match TRBD1. In DNA form, the CDR3 reads TGCGCCAGCAGCCAAGACCAGACAGGGTACTATGGCTACACCTTC. Translation: CASSQDQTGYYGYTF.